The rows below give T cell receptor beta chains drawn from one sample of a study of beta chain features in type 1 diabetes. Assay used: immunoSEQ multiplex PCR; TCRdb lists only in-frame clones, some missing. The sample contains about 340,000 clones, roughly 9% of which appear only once. The sequencing sample was made of central memory CD4+ T cells from blood. These receptor sequences come from a man younger than 45 with type 1 diabetes. CDR3s include the opening cysteine and the closing phenylalanine or tryptophan. A D gene is named only where the DNA matches it firmly. Not all rows give a size; the values are once, few, many and, for expanded clones, a class.

d_gene,j_gene,abundance,len,v_gene,CDR3nt,CDR3aa
-,TRBJ2-3,many,14,TRBV7-2,TGTGCCAGCAGCTTAGCGGGGGGCACAGATACGCAGTATTTT,CASSLAGGTDTQYF
-,TRBJ1-1,few,15,TRBV7-2,TGTGCCAGCAGCTTAGCGGGCGTGGGCAACACTGAAGCTTTCTTT,CASSLAGVGNTEAFF
TRBD1,TRBJ2-7,few,16,TRBV5-6,TGTGCCAGCAGCTTTACCCCCGGGACAGGCCCCTACGAGCAGTACTTC,CASSFTPGTGPYEQYF
-,TRBJ2-3,few,15,TRBV9,TGTGCCAGCAGCGCTCGGGACGGTAGCACAGATACGCAGTATTTT,CASSARDGSTDTQYF
-,TRBJ1-5,few,13,TRBV30,TGTGCCTGGAGCCCGGACAGTAATCAGCCCCAGCATTTT,CAWSPDSNQPQHF
-,TRBJ1-1,few,13,TRBV29-1,TGCAGCGTTTTTGGGGCCGTGAACACTGAAGCTTTCTTT,CSVFGAVNTEAFF
TRBD1,TRBJ1-5,few,16,TRBV28,TGTGCCAGCAGGCCATGGACAGGGACTGGCAATCAGCCCCAGCATTTT,CASRPWTGTGNQPQHF
-,TRBJ1-2,-,15,TRBV5-4,TGCGCCAGCAGCCAAGAGATTAGGGAACCCTATGGCTACACCTTC,CASSQEIREPYGYTF
-,TRBJ1-1,few,11,TRBV20-1,TGCAGTGCTAGTAGGGGTACTGAAGCTTTCTTT,CSASRGTEAFF
-,TRBJ1-2,-,14,TRBV25-1,TGTGCCAGCAGTGAGCCCGGGGCAGACTATGGCTACACCTTC,CASSEPGADYGYTF
TRBD1,TRBJ1-6,-,14,TRBV7-9,TGTGCCAGCAGCTTGGGACAGGGGCAATCACCCCTCCACTTT,CASSLGQGQSPLHF
-,TRBJ2-7,few,15,TRBV5-4,TGTGCCAGCAGCTTAACTTGGGACCCGACCTACGAGCAGTACTTC,CASSLTWDPTYEQYF
TRBD2,TRBJ2-3,few,14,TRBV9,TGTGCCAGCAGCGTAAGACTAGCGGCAGATACGCAGTATTTT,CASSVRLAADTQYF
-,TRBJ2-5,many,15,TRBV4-3,TGCGCCAGCAGCCAAGATATCGCGGGGGCCGGGACCCAGTACTTC,CASSQDIAGAGTQYF
-,TRBJ2-5,-,14,TRBV14,TGTGCCAGCAGCCCTGACGTGTGGCCGGAGACCCAGTACTTC,CASSPDVWPETQYF
TRBD1,TRBJ2-2,few,14,TRBV7-7,TGTGCTAGCAGCTCCGGACAGGGGGCCGGGGAGCTGTTTTTT,CASSSGQGAGELFF
-,TRBJ1-1,-,13,TRBV19,TGTGCCAGTAGGGCTCAGTTAAACACTGAAGCTTTCTTT,CASRAQLNTEAFF
-,TRBJ1-2,few,14,TRBV2,TGTGCCAGCAGTGATGAAGGCTTCAACTATGGCTACACCTTC,CASSDEGFNYGYTF
TRBD2,TRBJ2-1,-,16,TRBV6-5,TGTGCCAGCAGTTACATCCTAGCGGGGGTGCTTGATGAGCAGTTCTTC,CASSYILAGVLDEQFF
-,TRBJ2-3,-,17,TRBV5-1,TGCGCCAGCAGCGGACTACAGGGGACCACTAGCACAGATACGCAGTATTTT,CASSGLQGTTSTDTQYF
TRBD2,TRBJ2-3,-,14,TRBV5-1,TGCGCCAGCGGGGGACTACCAAACACAGATACGCAGTATTTT,CASGGLPNTDTQYF
TRBD2,TRBJ2-3,few,17,TRBV4-3,TGCGCCAGCAGCCAAGGAACAGCGGGAGCTAGCACAGATACGCAGTATTTT,CASSQGTAGASTDTQYF
TRBD1,TRBJ2-6,-,17,TRBV18,TGTGCCAGCTCACCGGGACAGGGGAGCTCTGGGGCCAACGTCCTGACTTTC,CASSPGQGSSGANVLTF
TRBD2,TRBJ2-3,-,15,TRBV9,TGCGCCAGCAGCGTGGCGGGGGGGCTCGCAGATACGCAGTATTTT,CASSVAGGLADTQYF
-,TRBJ1-3,-,15,TRBV9,TGTGCCAGCAGCGTAGGTGGGGGCTTATGGAACACCATATATTTT,CASSVGGGLWNTIYF
-,TRBJ1-2,few,14,TRBV28,TGTGCCAGCAGTTCTACAGGGAAGGGCTATGGCTACACCTTC,CASSSTGKGYGYTF
-,TRBJ2-5,few,12,TRBV11-3,TGTGCCAGCAGCCTCTCGGGGGAGACCCAGTACTTC,CASSLSGETQYF
TRBD2,TRBJ2-1,-,15,TRBV9,TGTGCCAGCAGCGTAGCGTCTAGCGGAAACAATGAGCAGTTCTTC,CASSVASSGNNEQFF
-,TRBJ1-1,-,16,TRBV11-2,TGTGCCAGCAGCTTACGGCGAGAGGGGAGGCTCGCTGAAGCTTTCTTT,CASSLRREGRLAEAFF
-,TRBJ1-4,-,14,TRBV7-9,TGTGCCAGCAGCTTAGGGACCCGAAATGAAAAACTGTTTTTT,CASSLGTRNEKLFF
-,TRBJ1-5,many,15,TRBV15,TGTGCCACCAGCACCTCAGGGACCCGCAATCAGCCCCAGCATTTT,CATSTSGTRNQPQHF
TRBD1,TRBJ1-2,-,18,TRBV5-4,TGTGCCAGCAGCTGGCCTCCGGGACAGGAGGGGGCCCGTTATGGCTACACCTTC,CASSWPPGQEGARYGYTF
-,TRBJ2-5,few,13,TRBV6-6,TGTGCCAGCAGTTCTGGCAGCCAAGAGACCCAGTACTTC,CASSSGSQETQYF
TRBD1,TRBJ2-2,-,14,TRBV7-9,TGTGCCAGCAGACGGACAGGGGAGAACGGGGAGCTGTTTTTT,CASRRTGENGELFF
-,TRBJ2-7,-,15,TRBV5-1,TGCGCCAGCAGCTTGGCCGAGACTCCAACCTACGAGCAGTACTTC,CASSLAETPTYEQYF
TRBD1,TRBJ2-7,-,17,TRBV18,TGTGCCAGCTCACCACCAAATCAGGACAGGGTAGCCTACGAGCAGTACTTC,CASSPPNQDRVAYEQYF
-,TRBJ2-1,-,13,TRBV6-1,TGTGCCAGCACGGCGGGCGTAATCCCTGAGCAGTTCTTC,CASTAGVIPEQFF
-,TRBJ2-5,many,15,TRBV9,TGTGCCAGCAGCGTAGGGCCCCTCGGGGGAGAGACCCAGTACTTC,CASSVGPLGGETQYF
-,TRBJ2-2,-,14,TRBV7-6,TGTGCCAGCAGCTTAAAACTGCACACCGGGGAGCTGTTTTTT,CASSLKLHTGELFF
-,TRBJ2-7,few,12,TRBV2,TGTGCCAGCAAGGCAGGGGGGGACGAGCAGTACTTC,CASKAGGDEQYF
TRBD1,TRBJ1-4,many,15,TRBV23-1,TGCGCCAGCAGTCAGCGGACAGGGGTACCTGAAAAACTGTTTTTT,CASSQRTGVPEKLFF
-,TRBJ1-2,-,15,TRBV7-9,TGTGCCAGCAGCTTATCCGGCGAGGGCTACTATGGCTACACCTTC,CASSLSGEGYYGYTF
-,TRBJ2-3,-,14,TRBV5-4,TGTGCCAGCAGCCGTGAGGGAGTAGGGGATACGCAGTATTTT,CASSREGVGDTQYF